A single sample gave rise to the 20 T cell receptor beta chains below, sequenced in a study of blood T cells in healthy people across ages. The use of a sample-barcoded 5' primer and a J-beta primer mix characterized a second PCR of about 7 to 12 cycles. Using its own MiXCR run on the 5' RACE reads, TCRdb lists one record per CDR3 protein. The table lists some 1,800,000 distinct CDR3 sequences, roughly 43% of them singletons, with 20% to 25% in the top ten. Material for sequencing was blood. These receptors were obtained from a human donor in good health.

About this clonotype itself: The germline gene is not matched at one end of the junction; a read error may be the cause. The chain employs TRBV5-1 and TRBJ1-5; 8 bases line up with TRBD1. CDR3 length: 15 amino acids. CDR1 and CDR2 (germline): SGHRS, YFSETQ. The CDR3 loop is CAGSLGTGPYQPQHF. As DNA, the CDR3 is TGCGCCGGCAGCTTGGGGACAGGTCCGTATCAGCCCCAGCATTTT.

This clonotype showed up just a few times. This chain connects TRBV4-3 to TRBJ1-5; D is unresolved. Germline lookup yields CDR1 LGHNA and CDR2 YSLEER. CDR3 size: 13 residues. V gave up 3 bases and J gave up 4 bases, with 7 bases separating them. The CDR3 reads CASSQRWNQPQHF. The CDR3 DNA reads TGCGCCAGCAGCCAGAGGTGGAATCAGCCCCAGCATTTT.

DNA of the CDR3: TGTGCCAGCAGCTCCGGGACAGGGGTGGCTGAAGCTTTCTTT. Translating it yields CASSSGTGVAEAFF. The chain couples TRBV7-3 to TRBJ1-1; 10 nucleotides line up with TRBD1. The germline gives CDR1 SGHTA, CDR2 FQGTGA. This CDR3 region has 14 residues. The junction had 5 bases not matched to a gene; V was cut back by 4 bases and J by 6 bases.

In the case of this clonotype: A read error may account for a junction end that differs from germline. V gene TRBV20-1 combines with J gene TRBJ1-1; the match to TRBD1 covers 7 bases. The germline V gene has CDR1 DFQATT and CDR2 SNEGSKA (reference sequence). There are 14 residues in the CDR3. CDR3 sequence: CSARMLQGKTEAFF. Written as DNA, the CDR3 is TGCAGCGCTAGAATGCTACAGGGGAAAACTGAAGCTTTCTTT.

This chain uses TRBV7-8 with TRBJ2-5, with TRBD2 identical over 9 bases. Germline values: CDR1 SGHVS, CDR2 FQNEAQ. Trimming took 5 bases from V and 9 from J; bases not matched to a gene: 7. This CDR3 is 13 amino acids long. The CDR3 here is CASSTRLAEAQYF. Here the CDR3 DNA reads TGTGCCAGCAGCACCCGACTAGCGGAGGCCCAGTACTTC.

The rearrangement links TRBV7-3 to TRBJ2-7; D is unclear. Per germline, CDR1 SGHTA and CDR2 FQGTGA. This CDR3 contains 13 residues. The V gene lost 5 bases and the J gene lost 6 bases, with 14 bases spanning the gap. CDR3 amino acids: CASSPPGRTEQYF. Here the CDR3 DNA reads TGTGCCAGCAGCCCCCCCGGCAGGACCGAGCAGTACTTC.

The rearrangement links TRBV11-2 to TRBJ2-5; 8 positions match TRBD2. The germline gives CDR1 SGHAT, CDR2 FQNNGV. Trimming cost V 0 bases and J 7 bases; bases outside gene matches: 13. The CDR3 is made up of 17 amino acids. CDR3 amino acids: CASSLDSGTGGRGTQYF. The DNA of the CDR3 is TGTGCCAGCAGCTTAGATTCCGGGACGGGGGGGCGAGGGACCCAGTACTTC.

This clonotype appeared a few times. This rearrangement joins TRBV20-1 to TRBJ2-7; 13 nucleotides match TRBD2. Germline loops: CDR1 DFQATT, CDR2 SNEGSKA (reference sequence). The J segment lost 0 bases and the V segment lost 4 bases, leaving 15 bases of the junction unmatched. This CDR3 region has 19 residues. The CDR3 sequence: CSAIRTSGGSPRSSYEQYF. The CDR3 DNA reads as TGCAGTGCTATCCGGACTAGCGGGGGTTCACCGAGATCCTCCTACGAGCAGTACTTC.

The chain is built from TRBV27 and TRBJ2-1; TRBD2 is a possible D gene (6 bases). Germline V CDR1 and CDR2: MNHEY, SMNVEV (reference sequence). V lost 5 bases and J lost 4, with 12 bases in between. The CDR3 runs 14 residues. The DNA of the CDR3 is TGTGCCAGCAGTGGGGATGGGGGGTACAATGAGCAGTTCTTC. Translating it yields CASSGDGGYNEQFF.

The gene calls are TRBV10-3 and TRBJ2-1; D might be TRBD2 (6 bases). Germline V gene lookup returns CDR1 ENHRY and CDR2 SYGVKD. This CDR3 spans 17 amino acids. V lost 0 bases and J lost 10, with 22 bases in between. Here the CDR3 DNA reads TGTGCCATCAGTGAGTCAGGCCAAGGTGGCGGGGTCCGCGAGCAGTTCTTC. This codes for CAISESGQGGGVREQFF.

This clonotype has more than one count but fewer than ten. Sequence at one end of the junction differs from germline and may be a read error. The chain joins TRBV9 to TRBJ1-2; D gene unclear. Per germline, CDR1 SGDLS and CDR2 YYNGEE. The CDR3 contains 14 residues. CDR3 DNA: TGTGCCTGCAGCGTATCGGCCTACTCGGATGGCTACACCTTC. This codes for CACSVSAYSDGYTF.

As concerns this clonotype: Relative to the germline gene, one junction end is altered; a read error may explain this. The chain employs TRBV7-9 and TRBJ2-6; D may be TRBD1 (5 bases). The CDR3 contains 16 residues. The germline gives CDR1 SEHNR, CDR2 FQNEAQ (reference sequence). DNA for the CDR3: TGTGCCAGCAGCTTAGTAGGGATTACTGGGGCCGACGTCCTGACTTTC. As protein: CASSLVGITGADVLTF.

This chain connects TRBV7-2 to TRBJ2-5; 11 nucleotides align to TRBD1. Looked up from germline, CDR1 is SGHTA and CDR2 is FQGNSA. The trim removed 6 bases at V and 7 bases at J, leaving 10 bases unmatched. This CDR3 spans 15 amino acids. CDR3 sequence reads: CASSSRDRGVMTQYF. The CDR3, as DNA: TGTGCCAGCAGTTCCCGGGACAGGGGGGTAATGACCCAGTACTTC. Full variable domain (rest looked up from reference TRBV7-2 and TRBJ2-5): GAGVSQSPSNKVTEKGKDVELRCDPISGHTALYWYRQSLGQGLEFLIYFQGNSAPDKSGLPSDRFSAERTGGSVSTLTIQRTQQEDSAVYLCASSSRDRGVMTQYFGPGTRLLVL.

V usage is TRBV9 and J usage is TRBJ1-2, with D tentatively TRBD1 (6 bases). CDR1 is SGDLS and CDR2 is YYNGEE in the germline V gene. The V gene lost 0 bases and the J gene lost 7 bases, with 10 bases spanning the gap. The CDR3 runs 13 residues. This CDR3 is CASSVEQGRGYTF. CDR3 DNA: TGTGCCAGCAGCGTAGAACAGGGTCGTGGCTACACCTTC. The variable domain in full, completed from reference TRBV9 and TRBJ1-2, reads DSGVTQTPKHLITATGQRVTLRCSPRSGDLSVYWYQQSLDQGLQFLIQYYNGEERAKGNILERFSAQQFPDLHSELNLSSLELGDSALYFCASSVEQGRGYTFGSGTRLTVV.

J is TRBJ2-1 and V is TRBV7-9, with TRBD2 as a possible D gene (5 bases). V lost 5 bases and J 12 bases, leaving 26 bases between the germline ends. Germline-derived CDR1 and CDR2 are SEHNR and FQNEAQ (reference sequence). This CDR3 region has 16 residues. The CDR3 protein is CASSPPHGIGLYGQFF. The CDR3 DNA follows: TGTGCCAGCAGCCCCCCTCACGGGATAGGGCTTTATGGGCAGTTCTTC.

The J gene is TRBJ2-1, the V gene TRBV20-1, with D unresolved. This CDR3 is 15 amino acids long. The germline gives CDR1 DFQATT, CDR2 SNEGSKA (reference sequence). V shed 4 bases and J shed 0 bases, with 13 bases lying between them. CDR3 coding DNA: TGCAGTGCTATCTTGGACCCGAGCTCCTACAATGAGCAGTTCTTC. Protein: CSAILDPSSYNEQFF.

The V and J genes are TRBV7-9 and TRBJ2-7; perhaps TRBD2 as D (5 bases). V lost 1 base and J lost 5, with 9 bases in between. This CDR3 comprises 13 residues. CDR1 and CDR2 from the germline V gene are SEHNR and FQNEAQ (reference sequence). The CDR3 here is CASSLVSGNEQYF. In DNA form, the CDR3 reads TGTGCCAGCAGCTTAGTCTCCGGGAACGAGCAGTACTTC. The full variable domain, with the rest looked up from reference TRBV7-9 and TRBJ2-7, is DTGVSQNPRHKITKRGQNVTFRCDPISEHNRLYWYRQTLGQGPEFLTYFQNEAQLEKSRLLSDRFSAERPKGSFSTLEIQRTEQGDSAMYLCASSLVSGNEQYFGPGTRLTVT.

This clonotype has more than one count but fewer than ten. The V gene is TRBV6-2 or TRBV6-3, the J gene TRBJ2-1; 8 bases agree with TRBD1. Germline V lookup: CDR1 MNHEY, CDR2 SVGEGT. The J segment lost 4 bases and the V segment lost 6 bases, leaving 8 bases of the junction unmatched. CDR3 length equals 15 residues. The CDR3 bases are TGTGCCAGCAGAAATGGTAGGACAGGGTACAATGAGCAGTTCTTC. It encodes CASRNGRTGYNEQFF.

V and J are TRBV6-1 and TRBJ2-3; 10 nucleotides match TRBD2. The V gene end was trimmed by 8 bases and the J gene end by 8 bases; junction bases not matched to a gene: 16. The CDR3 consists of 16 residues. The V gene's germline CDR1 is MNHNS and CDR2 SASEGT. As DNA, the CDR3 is TGTGCCAGCCCACCGGGAACTAGCGGGGTTTACCTTACGCAGTATTTT. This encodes CASPPGTSGVYLTQYF.

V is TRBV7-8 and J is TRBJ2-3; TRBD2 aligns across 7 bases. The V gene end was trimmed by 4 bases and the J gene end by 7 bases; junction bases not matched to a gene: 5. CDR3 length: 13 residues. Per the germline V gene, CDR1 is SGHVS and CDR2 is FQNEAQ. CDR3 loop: CASSSGRVNTQYF. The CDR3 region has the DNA TGTGCCAGCAGCTCTGGGAGGGTAAATACGCAGTATTTT.